These T cell receptor beta chains were read from a single sample in a study of cytomegalovirus exposure and HLA in healthy donors. Some clones are missing from TCRdb's copy, which holds only in-frame ones; the method was immunoSEQ multiplex PCR. The sample holds about 230,000 clones, roughly 84% seen once. The source material was PBMCs. These receptors were collected from a human donor in good health. CDR3s include the opening cysteine and the closing phenylalanine or tryptophan. Fields, in order: D gene, V gene, J gene, clone size, CDR3 DNA, CDR3 protein. The D gene is left open where the match is weak. Only some rows state a clone size, as once, few, many or a class for expanded clones.

d_call: -; v_call: TRBV2; j_call: TRBJ2-7; clone_size: -; cdr3_nt: TGTGCCAGCTTTAATTACGAGCAGTACTTC; cdr3_aa: CASFNYEQYF
d_call: TRBD1; v_call: TRBV6-5; j_call: TRBJ2-1; clone_size: -; cdr3_nt: TGTGCCAGCAGTTACTCTAGACAGGGGGCGAAGAATGAGCAGTTCTTC; cdr3_aa: CASSYSRQGAKNEQFF
d_call: TRBD2; v_call: TRBV7-3; j_call: TRBJ2-1; clone_size: few; cdr3_nt: TGTGCCAGCAGCTCCGACCGGACTAGCGCGACCCCGAATGAGCAGTTCTTC; cdr3_aa: CASSSDRTSATPNEQFF
d_call: TRBD2; v_call: TRBV7-2; j_call: TRBJ2-1; clone_size: -; cdr3_nt: TGTGCCAGCAGCCCCCGAGGGGGACTAGCGGGAGACACCGATGAGCAGTTCTTC; cdr3_aa: CASSPRGGLAGDTDEQFF
d_call: TRBD2; v_call: TRBV27; j_call: TRBJ2-1; clone_size: once; cdr3_nt: TGTGCCAGCAGTTTATCGAGGTGGGGCGGGAGGGCCCATCAAAGCTCCTACAATGAGCAGTTCTTC; cdr3_aa: CASSLSRWGGRAHQSSYNEQFF
d_call: -; v_call: TRBV4-3; j_call: TRBJ1-2; clone_size: -; cdr3_nt: TGCGCCAGCAGCCAAGATTACCGAGACTATGGCTACACCTTC; cdr3_aa: CASSQDYRDYGYTF
d_call: -; v_call: TRBV28; j_call: TRBJ2-6; clone_size: -; cdr3_nt: TGTGCCAGCAGTCGATCAGGGGTAAGACACTACTCTGGGGCCAACGTCCTGACTTTC; cdr3_aa: CASSRSGVRHYSGANVLTF
d_call: -; v_call: TRBV1; j_call: TRBJ1-2; clone_size: -; cdr3_nt: TGCACCAGCAGCCGGCCGGGACAGGGTAACGGCTATGGCTACACCTTC; cdr3_aa: CTSSRPGQGNGYGYTF
d_call: -; v_call: TRBV4-2; j_call: TRBJ2-7; clone_size: -; cdr3_nt: TGTGCCAGCAGCCAAGAGGGTGGCAGCGGGTACTACGAGCAGTACTTC; cdr3_aa: CASSQEGGSGYYEQYF
d_call: TRBD2; v_call: TRBV18; j_call: TRBJ2-7; clone_size: -; cdr3_nt: TGTGCCAGCTCACCGGGGACTAGCGGGAGTTGGTACTTC; cdr3_aa: CASSPGTSGSWYF
d_call: TRBD1; v_call: TRBV6-5; j_call: TRBJ1-2; clone_size: few; cdr3_nt: TGTGCCAGCAGTTACTCATCGGGACAGGGGGCGACTGGCTACACCTTC; cdr3_aa: CASSYSSGQGATGYTF
d_call: TRBD2; v_call: TRBV6-1; j_call: TRBJ2-1; clone_size: once; cdr3_nt: TGTGCCAGCAGTGAAGTCGGGAGGGCCTTCAATGAGCAGTTCTTC; cdr3_aa: CASSEVGRAFNEQFF
d_call: -; v_call: TRBV5-1; j_call: TRBJ2-3; clone_size: few; cdr3_nt: TGCGCCAGCGGAGAGGCTACGCAGTATTTT; cdr3_aa: CASGEATQYF
d_call: -; v_call: TRBV10-3; j_call: TRBJ1-5; clone_size: -; cdr3_nt: TGTGCCATCAGTGGCCAGGGCAATCAGCCCCAGCATTTT; cdr3_aa: CAISGQGNQPQHF
d_call: TRBD2; v_call: TRBV4-3; j_call: TRBJ2-1; clone_size: -; cdr3_nt: TGCGCCAGCAGCCAAGATAGGGTGGGCGGGAGCTCCTACAATGAGCAGTTCTTC; cdr3_aa: CASSQDRVGGSSYNEQFF
d_call: TRBD2; v_call: TRBV4-2; j_call: TRBJ2-7; clone_size: -; cdr3_nt: TGTGCCAGCAGGACCGGGAGGAGTCCCTACGAGCAGTACTTC; cdr3_aa: CASRTGRSPYEQYF
d_call: -; v_call: TRBV18; j_call: TRBJ2-7; clone_size: few; cdr3_nt: TGTGCCAGCTCACCCCCTGGGCCCGGCAGGCTTACCATCTTC; cdr3_aa: CASSPPGPGRLTIF
d_call: TRBD2; v_call: TRBV27; j_call: TRBJ2-7; clone_size: -; cdr3_nt: TGTGCCAGCAGGTTTCTGGGGGCGGTGGGGACTAGCGGCTACGAGCAGTACTTC; cdr3_aa: CASRFLGAVGTSGYEQYF
d_call: -; v_call: TRBV30; j_call: TRBJ1-4; clone_size: -; cdr3_nt: TGTGCCTTAGAAACGTCCCCCGGCGGCAATGAAAAACTGTTTTTT; cdr3_aa: CALETSPGGNEKLFF
d_call: -; v_call: TRBV6-1; j_call: TRBJ2-7; clone_size: -; cdr3_nt: TGTGCCAGCCGAACCGGGACTCCCTCTAGAGAGCAGTACTTC; cdr3_aa: CASRTGTPSREQYF
d_call: -; v_call: TRBV6-1; j_call: TRBJ2-1; clone_size: -; cdr3_nt: TGTGCCAGCAGCTCAGGTCGTAGCTCCTACAATGAGCAGTTCTTC; cdr3_aa: CASSSGRSSYNEQFF
d_call: -; v_call: TRBV5-1; j_call: TRBJ2-7; clone_size: -; cdr3_nt: TGCGCCAGCAGCTTGGGTCCCGGAGCCCCCTACGAGCAGTACTTC; cdr3_aa: CASSLGPGAPYEQYF
d_call: -; v_call: TRBV7-2; j_call: TRBJ2-1; clone_size: -; cdr3_nt: TGTGCCAGCGCCGCGGGACCCCCATCCTACAATGAGCAGTTCTTC; cdr3_aa: CASAAGPPSYNEQFF
d_call: TRBD2; v_call: TRBV5-4; j_call: TRBJ2-5; clone_size: -; cdr3_nt: TGTGCCAGCAGCCCCCAGGCGGGGGACGAGACGGCCCAGTACTTC; cdr3_aa: CASSPQAGDETAQYF
d_call: TRBD2; v_call: TRBV5-8; j_call: TRBJ2-7; clone_size: once; cdr3_nt: TGTGCCAGCAGCTTGGAGCGGGGGCTTGAGCAGTACTTC; cdr3_aa: CASSLERGLEQYF
d_call: TRBD2; v_call: TRBV6-4; j_call: TRBJ2-1; clone_size: -; cdr3_nt: TGTGCCAGCAGTATTCGGGGACTAGCGGTTTTTAGTGAGCAGTTCTTC; cdr3_aa: CASSIRGLAVFSEQFF
d_call: -; v_call: TRBV6-5; j_call: TRBJ2-5; clone_size: -; cdr3_nt: TGTGCCAGCAGTTACCGAGTATGGGCCATACAAGAGACCCAGTACTTC; cdr3_aa: CASSYRVWAIQETQYF
d_call: -; v_call: TRBV29-1; j_call: TRBJ1-1; clone_size: -; cdr3_nt: TGCAGCGTCCTCTTCCAAAACATGAACACTGAAGCTTTCTTT; cdr3_aa: CSVLFQNMNTEAFF
d_call: TRBD2; v_call: TRBV18; j_call: TRBJ2-2; clone_size: -; cdr3_nt: TGTGCCAGCTCACCTTCCGGGACTAAAAGAGGCACCGGGGAGCTGTTTTTT; cdr3_aa: CASSPSGTKRGTGELFF
d_call: TRBD1; v_call: TRBV7-7; j_call: TRBJ1-3; clone_size: once; cdr3_nt: TGTGCTAGCAGCCAGGGGGCTGGAAACACCATATATTTT; cdr3_aa: CASSQGAGNTIYF
d_call: TRBD1; v_call: TRBV19; j_call: TRBJ2-7; clone_size: -; cdr3_nt: TGTGCCAGTGGGGGGGACAGGGGCGCGCACGAGCAGTACTTC; cdr3_aa: CASGGDRGAHEQYF
d_call: TRBD2; v_call: TRBV29-1; j_call: TRBJ2-5; clone_size: once; cdr3_nt: TGCAGCCGAAACCATAGCGGGAGGGCCCCAGAGACCCAGTACTTC; cdr3_aa: CSRNHSGRAPETQYF
d_call: TRBD2; v_call: TRBV5-1; j_call: TRBJ2-7; clone_size: -; cdr3_nt: TGCGCCAGCAGCTTGGGGGGACTAGCTTCCTACGAGCAGTACTTC; cdr3_aa: CASSLGGLASYEQYF
d_call: TRBD2; v_call: TRBV5-1; j_call: TRBJ2-5; clone_size: -; cdr3_nt: TGCGCCAGCAGCTTGGGGGGGACTAGCGAGACAGAGACCCAGTACTTC; cdr3_aa: CASSLGGTSETETQYF
d_call: -; v_call: TRBV6-4; j_call: TRBJ1-1; clone_size: once; cdr3_nt: TGTGCCAGCAAGGTTAGCGGGAACACTGAAGCTTTCTTT; cdr3_aa: CASKVSGNTEAFF
d_call: -; v_call: TRBV5-4; j_call: TRBJ2-2; clone_size: -; cdr3_nt: TGTGCCAGCAGCCGTAATTACTACCCCACCGGGGAGCTGTTTTTT; cdr3_aa: CASSRNYYPTGELFF
d_call: -; v_call: TRBV18; j_call: TRBJ1-5; clone_size: once; cdr3_nt: TGTGCCAGCTCACCACAGGGGCAAGGTCAGCCCCAGCATTTT; cdr3_aa: CASSPQGQGQPQHF
d_call: -; v_call: TRBV6-1; j_call: TRBJ2-1; clone_size: -; cdr3_nt: TGTGCCAGCAGTGAACTCGAGGGAGCTACCCAGGAAAAATTCTTC; cdr3_aa: CASSELEGATQEKFF
d_call: TRBD2; v_call: TRBV10-1; j_call: TRBJ2-7; clone_size: once; cdr3_nt: TGCGCCAGCAGTGAGTTAGCGGGAGCCGGGGAGCAGTACTTC; cdr3_aa: CASSELAGAGEQYF
d_call: TRBD2; v_call: TRBV7-8; j_call: TRBJ2-1; clone_size: -; cdr3_nt: TGTGCCAGCAGCTTTCCCTTGAACGGGAGGGGTAATGAGCAGTTCTTC; cdr3_aa: CASSFPLNGRGNEQFF
d_call: -; v_call: TRBV30; j_call: TRBJ1-5; clone_size: -; cdr3_nt: TGTGCCTGGAGTGAGGGGCAGATTAATCAGCCCCAGCATTTT; cdr3_aa: CAWSEGQINQPQHF
d_call: -; v_call: TRBV5-1; j_call: TRBJ1-1; clone_size: -; cdr3_nt: TGCGCCAGCAGCTTGGGGGCAGGGAACACTGAAGCTTTCTTT; cdr3_aa: CASSLGAGNTEAFF
d_call: -; v_call: TRBV2; j_call: TRBJ1-1; clone_size: few; cdr3_nt: TGTGCCAGCAGCCAGGGAAGCACTGAAGCTTTCTTT; cdr3_aa: CASSQGSTEAFF
d_call: -; v_call: TRBV21-1; j_call: TRBJ2-7; clone_size: -; cdr3_nt: TGTGCCAGCAGCAGTTCTGGGCTCGAGCAGTACTTC; cdr3_aa: CASSSSGLEQYF
d_call: -; v_call: TRBV7-9; j_call: TRBJ2-3; clone_size: -; cdr3_nt: TGTGCCAGCAGCACCGAGGGGACTACAGATACGCAGTATTTT; cdr3_aa: CASSTEGTTDTQYF
d_call: -; v_call: TRBV4-1; j_call: TRBJ1-5; clone_size: once; cdr3_nt: TGCGCCAGCAGCCATGGTGGCAGGGGCTTCAATCAGCCCCAGCATTTT; cdr3_aa: CASSHGGRGFNQPQHF
d_call: -; v_call: TRBV6-5; j_call: TRBJ2-3; clone_size: -; cdr3_nt: TGTGCCAGCAGTTACGGAGGCCCCACAGATACGCAGTATTTT; cdr3_aa: CASSYGGPTDTQYF
d_call: TRBD2; v_call: TRBV2; j_call: TRBJ2-3; clone_size: -; cdr3_nt: TGTGCCAGCAGTGGGATAGCGGGAGGGGCAGATACGCAGTATTTT; cdr3_aa: CASSGIAGGADTQYF
d_call: -; v_call: TRBV4-1; j_call: TRBJ2-1; clone_size: few; cdr3_nt: TGCGCCAGCAGCTGGCCTGGGCGTTACAATGAGCAGTTCTTC; cdr3_aa: CASSWPGRYNEQFF
d_call: -; v_call: TRBV20-1; j_call: TRBJ2-1; clone_size: -; cdr3_nt: TGCAGTGCGGGGGCCCGGTATGAGCAGTTCTTC; cdr3_aa: CSAGARYEQFF